The rows below give T cell receptor beta chains drawn from one sample of a study of metastatic and nonmetastatic thyroid tumors. TCRdb re-processed the PCR reads through MiXCR. The sample includes roughly 40,000 clones, about 20% of them seen just once. Sequenced sample: tumor tissue. Receptors were obtained from a female donor with papillary thyroid cancer or a benign thyroid nodule (not recorded which). Some clones in this sample may be carry-over from other donors' samples. Both conserved end residues are part of each CDR3. Each record gives: D gene, J gene, clone size, V gene, CDR3 protein, CDR3 DNA. D genes are given only for firm matches. Clone size appears in some rows only: once, few, many, or a class for an expanded clone.

NA,TRBJ2-7,few,TRBV6-2/TRBV6-3,CASMTVLRNEQYF,TGTGCCAGCATGACAGTGCTTAGGAACGAGCAGTACTTC
TRBD1,TRBJ2-7,many,TRBV11-2,CASSHRDRVFEQYF,TGTGCCAGCAGCCACCGGGACAGGGTCTTCGAGCAGTACTTC
NA,TRBJ2-2,many,TRBV11-2,CASSPQWGAKTGELFF,TGTGCCAGCAGCCCCCAGTGGGGGGCGAAGACCGGGGAGCTGTTTTTT
TRBD2,TRBJ2-1,many,TRBV5-4,CASSPGPSGREQFF,TGTGCCAGCAGCCCGGGACCTAGCGGGAGGGAGCAGTTCTTC
NA,TRBJ1-1,NA,TRBV20-1,CSARERLVNTEAFF,TGCAGTGCTAGGGAACGGCTAGTGAACACTGAAGCTTTCTTT
NA,TRBJ1-4,NA,TRBV6-1,CASSDAVTNEKLFF,TGTGCCAGCAGTGACGCAGTCACTAATGAAAAACTGTTTTTT
NA,TRBJ2-7,few,TRBV6-2/TRBV6-3,CASSYSGGNSYEQYF,TGTGCCAGTAGTTACTCCGGAGGAAATTCCTACGAGCAGTACTTC
NA,TRBJ2-7,NA,TRBV11-2,CASSQGMPYEQYF,TGTGCCAGCAGCCAGGGTATGCCCTACGAGCAGTACTTC
NA,TRBJ1-2,NA,TRBV6-1,CASSVPLRDYGYTF,TGTGCCAGCAGTGTTCCCCTAAGGGACTATGGCTACACCTTC
NA,TRBJ2-7,many,TRBV29-1,CSVARRGRYEQYF,TGCAGCGTCGCCCGCAGGGGGAGGTACGAGCAGTACTTC
NA,TRBJ1-6,NA,TRBV6-2/TRBV6-3,CANSSAGSCSNSPLHF,TGTGCCAACAGTTCGGCAGGGAGTTGTAGTAATTCACCCCTACACTTT
TRBD1,TRBJ2-3,few,TRBV5-4,CASSLDRGIDTQYF,TGTGCCAGCAGCTTGGACAGGGGCATTGATACGCAGTATTTT